This TCR beta chain was recorded in a study of T cell responses to AZD1222 COVID-19 vaccine. Timing groups of about 4 and about 12 weeks for second doses were pooled. Trimming left V 6 bases short and J 0 bases short, with 9 bases between. CDR1 MNHEY and CDR2 SVGAGI come from the germline V gene. The CDR3 spans 15 residues. Notes on this clone: What it binds is not known.

Study conclusions and caveats: Just a handful of people given AZD1222 tested seropositive at baseline.

This table comes from immunoSEQ multiplex PCR, and its TCRdb copy is limited to in-frame clones, with some not included. This table has 70,000 to 95,000 clones, roughly 90% appearing once. The chain couples TRBV6-5 to TRBJ2-6; D gene ambiguous. The sequences come from peripheral blood, collected 28 days after the second AZD1222 dose. The TCR was taken from an adult who received the AZD1222 COVID-19 vaccine. The CDR3 sequence is CASRVGPSGANVLTF. CDR3 bases: TGTGCCAGCAGGGTCGGACCCTCTGGGGCCAACGTCCTGACTTTC.